These T cell receptor beta chains were read from a single sample in a study of chemoradiotherapy in HPV16-positive cancers. TCRdb's copy holds only in-frame clones and misses some; the assay was immunoSEQ multiplex PCR. The table includes about 5,800 clones, around 88% detected once. The sample was blood, taken from a patient who underwent chemoradiotherapy. These TCRs come from a human donor with HPV-associated anogenital cancer. CDR3s include the opening cysteine and the closing phenylalanine or tryptophan. D genes are given only for firm matches. Clone size appears in some rows only: once, few, many, or a class for an expanded clone.

>TRBJ1-5|.|.|TRBV15
CATSRDPRAGQPQHF
TGTGCCACCAGCAGAGATCCCAGGGCGGGTCAGCCCCAGCATTTT
>TRBJ1-6|.|TRBD1|TRBV5-5
CASSLGRGYNNSPLHF
TGTGCCAGCAGCTTGGGCAGGGGGTATAATAATTCACCCCTCCACTTT
>TRBJ2-2|once|.|TRBV7-9
CASSSPIAKAGELFF
TGTGCCAGCAGCTCCCCTATCGCAAAGGCCGGGGAGCTGTTTTTT
>TRBJ2-2|once|.|TRBV11-2
CASSSSGVFRAGELFF
TGTGCCAGCAGCTCCTCAGGGGTTTTTCGCGCCGGGGAGCTGTTTTTT
>TRBJ2-7|.|.|TRBV2
CASIPGVVSYEQYF
TGTGCCAGTATACCGGGAGTAGTCTCCTACGAGCAGTACTTC
>TRBJ1-5|.|.|TRBV15
CATSRDQANLQPQHF
TGTGCCACCAGCAGAGATCAGGCAAACCTTCAGCCCCAGCATTTT
>TRBJ2-1|.|.|TRBV2
CASSERLVANEQFF
TGTGCCAGCAGTGAACGACTAGTAGCCAATGAGCAGTTCTTC
>TRBJ2-3|.|TRBD2|TRBV6-6
CASRETSGSPDTQYF
TGTGCCAGCAGAGAGACTAGCGGGAGCCCAGATACGCAGTATTTT
>TRBJ2-3|.|.|TRBV25-1
CASSEFQSSGGTDTQYF
TGTGCCAGCAGTGAATTCCAGTCCTCCGGGGGCACAGATACGCAGTATTTT
>TRBJ2-1|.|.|TRBV5-4
CASSWGREQFF
TGTGCCAGCAGCTGGGGAAGGGAGCAGTTCTTC
>TRBJ1-4|.|TRBD1|TRBV6-5
CASSLGGVNEKLFF
TGTGCCAGCAGTTTAGGGGGCGTTAATGAAAAACTGTTTTTT
>TRBJ1-2|hyperexpanded|TRBD1|TRBV27
CASSPDGGDRYPGYTF
TGTGCCAGCAGTCCCGACGGGGGGGACAGGTACCCGGGCTACACCTTC
>TRBJ2-7|.|.|TRBV4-3
CASSQEQDYEQYF
TGCGCCAGCAGCCAAGAACAGGACTACGAGCAGTACTTC
>TRBJ1-5|.|.|TRBV27
CASSWGSTQPQHF
TGTGCCAGCAGCTGGGGGTCAACTCAGCCCCAGCATTTT
>TRBJ2-2|once|TRBD2|TRBV5-6
CASSRFGLAFTYNTGELFF
TGTGCCAGCAGCCGCTTTGGACTAGCATTTACTTATAACACCGGGGAGCTGTTTTTT
>TRBJ2-7|.|.|TRBV5-1
CASSKGERLDEQYF
TGCGCCAGCAGCAAAGGGGAGCGGCTTGACGAGCAGTACTTC
>TRBJ1-3|.|TRBD1|TRBV18
CASSTNRQGGNTIYF
TGTGCCAGCTCAACGAACCGACAGGGGGGAAACACCATATATTTT
>TRBJ2-1|.|.|TRBV28
CASSVGRSYNEQFF
TGTGCCAGCAGCGTGGGGAGGTCCTACAATGAGCAGTTCTTC
>TRBJ2-7|.|TRBD1|TRBV30
CAWRTSGGDPYEQYF
TGTGCCTGGAGAACTTCAGGGGGCGATCCGTACGAGCAGTACTTC
>TRBJ2-4|.|TRBD2|TRBV5-1
CASSLAGGSRNIQYF
TGCGCCAGCAGCTTGGCCGGGGGGTCGCGAAACATTCAGTACTTC
>TRBJ1-3|.|.|TRBV18
CASSPARGFGNTIYF
TGTGCCAGCTCACCGGCCAGGGGATTTGGAAACACCATATATTTT
>TRBJ2-1|.|.|TRBV5-1
CASSLWGAMGNEQFF
TGCGCCAGCAGCTTGTGGGGGGCAATGGGCAATGAGCAGTTCTTC
>TRBJ2-7|large|.|TRBV9
CASSVDGLDDEQYF
TGTGCCAGCAGCGTAGATGGGCTAGACGACGAGCAGTACTTC
>TRBJ1-1|medium-sized|TRBD1|TRBV28
CASRDTGGATEAFF
TGTGCCAGCAGGGACACAGGGGGCGCCACTGAAGCTTTCTTT
>TRBJ2-1|few|TRBD1|TRBV27
CASSSGTGFSNEQFF
TGTGCCAGCAGTTCCGGGACAGGGTTCTCCAATGAGCAGTTCTTC
>TRBJ2-1|.|TRBD2|TRBV19
CASSEKRESPFF
TGTGCCAGTAGCGAGAAGCGGGAGTCTCCGTTCTTC
>TRBJ1-1|.|.|TRBV18
CASTRGQPNTEAFF
TGTGCCAGCACTAGAGGACAGCCGAACACTGAAGCTTTCTTT
>TRBJ2-1|medium-sized|TRBD2|TRBV5-1
CASSLVGTSGVTYNEQFF
TGCGCCAGCAGCTTGGTCGGGACTAGCGGGGTTACCTACAATGAGCAGTTCTTC
>TRBJ2-3|once|TRBD2|TRBV7-2
CASSPIAGEATDTQYF
TGTGCCAGCAGCCCGATAGCGGGAGAGGCAACAGATACGCAGTATTTT
>TRBJ2-5|.|.|TRBV9
CASSGPVDESETQYF
TGTGCCAGCAGCGGGCCGGTAGACGAGTCGGAGACCCAGTACTTC
>TRBJ1-1|few|TRBD1|TRBV29-1
CSVGQGGGTEAFF
TGCAGCGTTGGACAGGGAGGAGGGACTGAAGCTTTCTTT
>TRBJ2-3|.|.|TRBV7-2
CASRGRSTDTQYF
TGTGCCAGCAGGGGCAGGAGCACAGATACGCAGTATTTT
>TRBJ1-2|.|.|TRBV28
CASSPYSTPMIGYTF
TGTGCCAGCAGTCCCTACAGCACGCCTATGATAGGCTACACCTTC
>TRBJ2-1|few|TRBD1|TRBV11-3
CASSPGQGDEQFF
TGTGCCAGCAGCCCCGGACAGGGGGATGAGCAGTTCTTC
>TRBJ2-7|.|TRBD2|TRBV14
CASSPYRDYGLYEQYF
TGTGCCAGCAGCCCCTATCGGGACTACGGGTTGTACGAGCAGTACTTC
>TRBJ1-6|.|.|TRBV27
CASSLSGGESPLHF
TGTGCCAGCAGTTTATCAGGGGGAGAATCACCCCTCCACTTT
>TRBJ2-2|.|.|TRBV19
CASKGGGSLNTGELFF
TGTGCCAGTAAGGGGGGCGGCTCGTTGAACACCGGGGAGCTGTTTTTT
>TRBJ2-7|.|TRBD2|TRBV5-3
CARSLSRESSYEQYF
TGTGCCAGAAGCTTGTCGCGGGAGAGCTCCTACGAGCAGTACTTC
>TRBJ2-7|.|.|TRBV5-6
CASNRADNEQYF
TGTGCCAGCAACCGAGCGGATAACGAGCAGTACTTC
>TRBJ2-2|.|.|TRBV29-1
CSVEGYLNTGELFF
TGCAGCGTTGAGGGCTACTTGAACACCGGGGAGCTGTTTTTT
>TRBJ2-5|few|TRBD1|TRBV29-1
CSVGQGEETQYF
TGCAGCGTTGGTCAGGGGGAAGAGACCCAGTACTTC
>TRBJ2-3|.|.|TRBV29-1
CSVEVTDTQYF
TGCAGCGTTGAAGTGACAGATACGCAGTATTTT
>TRBJ1-1|.|TRBD1|TRBV5-1
CASTLGQGNTEAFF
TGCGCCAGCACCCTAGGACAGGGGAACACTGAAGCTTTCTTT
>TRBJ1-3|.|.|TRBV28
CASSDWSSGNTIYF
TGTGCCAGCAGTGACTGGAGCTCTGGAAACACCATATATTTT
>TRBJ2-5|.|.|TRBV11-2
CASSPGETQYF
TGTGCCAGCAGCCCGGGGGAGACCCAGTACTTC
>TRBJ1-6|.|TRBD1|TRBV7-6
CASSAAPGGRSPLHF
TGTGCCAGCAGCGCAGCGCCAGGGGGGCGATCACCCCTCCACTTT
>TRBJ2-7|.|.|TRBV5-1
CASSLALDGTYEQYF
TGCGCCAGCAGCTTGGCCTTGGACGGAACTTACGAGCAGTACTTC
>TRBJ2-3|.|TRBD2|TRBV6-1
CASSEVRGRGADTQYF
TGTGCCAGCAGTGAAGTGCGGGGGCGGGGGGCAGATACGCAGTATTTT
>TRBJ2-2|.|.|TRBV29-1
CSVGQTNTGELFF
TGCAGCGTTGGCCAAACGAACACCGGGGAGCTGTTTTTT
>TRBJ2-7|once|.|TRBV27
CASSLSMDGGDEQYF
TGTGCCAGCAGTTTATCGATGGATGGAGGGGACGAGCAGTACTTC
>TRBJ1-1|.|.|TRBV5-5
CASSLDLKGFF
TGTGCCAGCAGCTTGGACCTCAAGGGTTTCTTT
>TRBJ2-1|.|TRBD1|TRBV19
CASSSHRGWEQFF
TGTGCCAGTAGTAGTCACAGGGGGTGGGAGCAGTTCTTC
>TRBJ1-2|.|TRBD1|TRBV30
CAWSARTGTDYGYTF
TGTGCCTGGAGTGCACGGACAGGAACTGACTATGGCTACACCTTC
>TRBJ1-4|.|.|TRBV30
CAWSSKQGTEEKLFF
TGTGCCTGGAGTTCTAAGCAGGGTACTGAAGAAAAACTGTTTTTT
>TRBJ2-7|.|TRBD2|TRBV13
CASSFQSLSGEVSEQYF
TGTGCCAGCAGCTTCCAATCCCTTAGCGGGGAGGTAAGCGAGCAGTACTTC
>TRBJ2-7|.|TRBD2|TRBV5-1
CASSLLAGGNEQYF
TGCGCCAGCAGCTTACTAGCGGGAGGGAACGAGCAGTACTTC
>TRBJ1-6|.|.|TRBV18
CASSPRDASYNSPLHF
TGTGCCAGCTCACCACGCGACGCCTCCTATAATTCACCCCTCCACTTT
>TRBJ2-5|.|TRBD2|TRBV19
CATSGRAYQETQYF
TGTGCCACTAGCGGGAGGGCCTACCAAGAGACCCAGTACTTC
>TRBJ1-4|.|.|TRBV5-1
CASSLGTANEKLFF
TGCGCCAGCAGCTTAGGTACAGCTAATGAAAAACTGTTTTTT